A selection of T cell receptor beta chains follows, all from one sample in a study of vaccination and CD4 T cells after COVID-19. A single record per CDR3 protein comes from TCRdb applying MiXCR to the PCR reads. This table has under 30,000 distinct CDR3 sequences, about 47% appearing once. The sequences come from CD4+ T cells from blood, collected about 7 months after SARS-CoV-2 vaccination. Source of these receptors: a human donor who had recovered from COVID-19. The CDR3 runs from the conserved cysteine through the conserved F or W. The D gene is left open where the match is weak. For some rows the clone size is stated as once, few or many, or as a class when expanded; others skip it.

clone_size d_call j_call v_call cdr3_aa cdr3_nt
- - TRBJ2-1 TRBV15 CATSRDSGSYNEQFF TGTGCCACCAGCAGAGATTCGGGATCCTACAATGAGCAGTTCTTC
- - TRBJ2-5 TRBV5-5 CASSLGRRKETQYF TGTGCCAGCAGCTTGGGGCGTCGCAAAGAGACCCAGTACTTC
few TRBD1 TRBJ1-2 TRBV20-1 CSAITADRTMGYTF TGCAGTGCTATTACCGCGGACAGGACTATGGGCTACACCTTC
- TRBD1 TRBJ1-6 TRBV12-3/TRBV12-4 CASSFGQGVSLHF TGTGCCAGCAGTTTCGGGCAGGGGGTTTCCCTCCACTTT
few - TRBJ2-7 TRBV6-1 CATRPDRQYF TGTGCCACCCGCCCGGATAGGCAGTACTTC
- TRBD2 TRBJ2-3 TRBV5-4 CASSLASGTADTQYF TGTGCCAGCAGCTTGGCCAGCGGGACTGCAGATACGCAGTATTTT
few - TRBJ1-2 TRBV28 CASSFGRVNYGYTF TGTGCCAGCAGTTTTGGCAGGGTGAACTATGGCTACACCTTC
- TRBD2 TRBJ2-5 TRBV6-2/TRBV6-3 CASRRAIAGEETQYF TGTGCCAGTAGGAGAGCCATAGCGGGGGAAGAGACCCAGTACTTC
- - TRBJ2-7 TRBV28 CASSLAPGYPYEQYF TGTGCCAGCAGTTTAGCCCCGGGATACCCCTACGAGCAGTACTTC
- - TRBJ2-3 TRBV7-8 CASSLRAATGDTQYF TGTGCCAGCAGCCTTAGGGCTGCAACAGGAGATACGCAGTATTTT
few TRBD2 TRBJ2-5 TRBV20-1 CSARPLAGAETQYF TGCAGTGCTAGACCCTTAGCGGGAGCGGAGACCCAGTACTTC
- - TRBJ2-5 TRBV6-1 CAVPLPGEETQYF TGTGCAGTGCCCCTGCCAGGGGAAGAGACCCAGTACTTC
- - TRBJ1-2 TRBV7-9 CASSSNRADYGYTF TGTGCCAGCAGCTCCAACAGGGCTGACTATGGCTACACCTTC
- TRBD1 TRBJ2-7 TRBV7-9 CASSPFIGTGGSYEQYF TGTGCCAGCAGCCCATTCATAGGGACAGGGGGGTCCTACGAGCAGTACTTC